A single T cell receptor beta chain is shown here with its context. The antigen it recognizes is unknown. No per-base quality is available; no much larger clone lies one base away. The library was built by means of 5' RACE. TCRdb records Illumina HiSeq 2500 as the sequencer. A second PCR of about 7 to 12 cycles was run with a J-beta primer mix and a sample-barcoded 5' primer. Each TCR beta cDNA molecule received a unique molecular identifier from a template-switch 5' adaptor carrying 12 random nucleotides. At least 3 million CDR3-containing paired-end reads were obtained from each sample. First-strand cDNA synthesis was performed from all RNA using the Mint cDNA synthesis kit, with priming by a TRBC-specific oligonucleotide. All cDNA was treated with uracil-DNA glycosylase and then went through a first 18-cycle PCR with the universal primers M1SS and BC2_uni_R. In the source study's methods: For normalization, 1 million high-quality reads were randomly selected from each sample, with every read carrying a distinct molecular identifier. Instead of being binned into consensus sequences, reads that shared molecular identifiers were thrown out. CDR3 identification, clonotype clustering and error correction used MiTCR with a Q25 quality threshold and the strictest error-elimination algorithm. A nonparametric unseen species model with Euler transformation was used to estimate lower-bound total TCR beta diversity. Using fastp at Q25 and MiXCR, TCRdb reprocessed the public reads and kept productive beta chains. Rows merge per CDR3 protein into single entries with the most common DNA and genes. TCRdb's processing, not the study's, gives the V and J calls here. For this sample the table gives around 1,000,000 distinct CDR3 sequences, of which around 25% were detected only once. The ten largest clones capture 0.65% to 0.95% of the sample.

The CDR3 numbers 15 residues from cysteine through phenylalanine. CDR3 DNA only is kept here, 45 bases in frame from base 1. Per the germline V gene, SGHRS is the CDR1 and YFSETQ is the CDR2. The junction shows trimming of 0 bases on V and 6 bases on J, plus 14 bases between the germline ends. These data are taken from a study of blood T cells in healthy people across ages (dated by TCRdb to between 2014 and 2016). Background for the entire study: In model experiments, template switching captured about one uniquely barcoded TCR beta cDNA molecule for every two T cells. The study measured age-related changes in TCR beta repertoire diversity using deep sequencing normalized with unique cDNA molecular identifiers. Donors were grouped into four age groups: young (average approximately 15 years), middle-aged (39), aged (approximately 58) and long-lived (approximately 82). For two donors (one aged 18 to 29 and one aged 80 or older), the study analyzed two additional independent replicas of 1 million unique cDNA reads from the same blood draw. Findings and caveats that apply to the study as a whole: The percentage of naive T cells measured by flow cytometry correlated strongly with observed TCR beta diversity. Compared with the aged group, the long-lived group had more naive CD4+ T cells, fewer expanded clones and increased TCR diversity, suggesting age selection. Because donor CMV infection status was unknown, age-related changes in expanded clonotypes were potentially confounded. Conclusive comparison of naive and antigen-experienced compartments was prevented by the profiling of bulk unsorted PBMCs. As age increased, observed TCR beta diversity per million T cells dropped in a roughly linear way, and a significant reduction was already evident by age about 36. Estimates of total diversity based on one million sequenced T cells were considered lower bounds and underestimates.

Donors were around 37 systemically healthy Caucasian individuals from Russia aged 6 to 90 years. Around 10 milliliters of peripheral blood were drawn from each donor into EDTA-treated Vacutainer tubes. PBMCs were isolated by Ficoll-Paque density-gradient centrifugation, with at least 6 million obtained per sample. Trizol reagent was used to extract total RNA from PBMCs, with at least 5 micrograms per sample. For every donor, an aliquot of PBMCs went through flow cytometry to measure the percentages of naive CD45RAhigh/CD27high T cells. These data also featured in a second study, about T cells of mothers and their children. Taken from the second paper: Nine systemically healthy Caucasian individuals, comprising three mothers and their six children, were included as donors. cDNA synthesis used all of the extracted RNA, with 1.5 ug of RNA in each 15 ul reaction. Sample barcodes and 2-4 random nucleotides were added via the M1S primer in the second PCR. More than 8 million TCR beta CDR3 reads were obtained from each mother, and millions of reads were obtained from each child. TCR recombination output is similarly shaped by thymic selection in related and unrelated pairs, with a minor effect exerted by inherited differences. Related mother-child pairs always showed normalized repertoire overlap that was slightly higher than in unrelated mother-child pairs, though the difference was never significant. No persistent microchimeric T cell clones were detected, at a sensitivity of approximately 110 clones per million clonotypes. In the study, deep NGS was used to compare the TCR beta repertoires of mothers and children, and features distinguishing related mother-child pairs from unrelated individuals were sought. Mothers averaged roughly 40 +/- 4 years of age and children averaged approximately 12 +/- 4 years. After adapters were ligated using NEBNext reagents, the libraries underwent 100+100 nt paired-end sequencing on an Illumina HiSeq 2000. To prevent cross-contamination, the mother and child libraries were prepared one month apart and sequenced in separate runs. Each donor had between roughly 500,000 and 2,100,000 distinct TCR beta clonotypes identified. Naive TCR beta clonotypes were estimated from low-frequency clonotypes matched to each donor's FACS-determined naive share, without sorting.

The sequence was obtained from a girl under 10 years old in good health. The rearranged segments are TRBV5-1 and TRBJ2-3, with the D segment identity uncertain. Sequencing input: blood. The bases are TGCGCCAGCAGCTTGGTGGTAAGCGAGGTGGATACGCAGTATTTT. The encoded protein is CASSLVVSEVDTQYF.